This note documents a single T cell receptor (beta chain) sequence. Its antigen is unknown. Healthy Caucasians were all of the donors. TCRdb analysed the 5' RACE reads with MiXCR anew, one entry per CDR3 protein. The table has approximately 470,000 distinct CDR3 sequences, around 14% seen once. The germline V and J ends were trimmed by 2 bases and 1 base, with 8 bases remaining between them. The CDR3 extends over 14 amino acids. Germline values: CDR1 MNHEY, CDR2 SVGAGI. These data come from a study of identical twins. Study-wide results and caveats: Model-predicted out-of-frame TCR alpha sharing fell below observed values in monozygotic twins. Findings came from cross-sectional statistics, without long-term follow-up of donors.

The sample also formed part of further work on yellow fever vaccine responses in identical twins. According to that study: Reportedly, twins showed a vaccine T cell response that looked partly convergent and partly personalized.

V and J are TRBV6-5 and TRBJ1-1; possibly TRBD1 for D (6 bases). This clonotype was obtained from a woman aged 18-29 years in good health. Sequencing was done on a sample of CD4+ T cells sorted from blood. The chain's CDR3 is CASSYGQQNTEAFF. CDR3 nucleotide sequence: TGTGCCAGCAGTTACGGACAGCAGAACACTGAAGCTTTCTTT.